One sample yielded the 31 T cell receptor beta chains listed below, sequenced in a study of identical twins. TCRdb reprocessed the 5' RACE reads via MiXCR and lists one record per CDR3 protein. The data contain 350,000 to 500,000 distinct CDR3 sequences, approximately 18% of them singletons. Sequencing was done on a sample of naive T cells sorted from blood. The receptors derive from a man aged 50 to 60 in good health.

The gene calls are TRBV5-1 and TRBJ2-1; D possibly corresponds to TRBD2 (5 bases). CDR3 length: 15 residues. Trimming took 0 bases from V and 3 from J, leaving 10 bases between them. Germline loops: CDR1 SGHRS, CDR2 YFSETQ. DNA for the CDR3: TGCGCCAGCAGCTTGGATTTCAGCGGCTACAATGAGCAGTTCTTC. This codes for CASSLDFSGYNEQFF.

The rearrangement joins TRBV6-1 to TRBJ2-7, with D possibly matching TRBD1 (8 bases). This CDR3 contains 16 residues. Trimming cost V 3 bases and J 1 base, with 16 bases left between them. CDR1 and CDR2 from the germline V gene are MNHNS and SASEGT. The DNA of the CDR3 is TGTGCCAGCAGTGAGGGCACAGGGGGGGGATCCTACGAGCAGTACTTC. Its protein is CASSEGTGGGSYEQYF.

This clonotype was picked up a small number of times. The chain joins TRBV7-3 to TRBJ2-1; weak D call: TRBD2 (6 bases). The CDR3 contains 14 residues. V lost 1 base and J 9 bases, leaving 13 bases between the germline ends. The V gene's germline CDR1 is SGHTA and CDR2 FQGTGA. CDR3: CASSLNGRTAEQFF. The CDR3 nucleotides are TGTGCCAGCAGCTTAAATGGGAGGACCGCTGAGCAGTTCTTC.

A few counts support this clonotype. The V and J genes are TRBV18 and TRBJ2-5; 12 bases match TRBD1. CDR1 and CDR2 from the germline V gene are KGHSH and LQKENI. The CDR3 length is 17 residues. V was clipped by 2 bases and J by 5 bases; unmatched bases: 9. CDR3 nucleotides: TGTGCCAGCTCACCAAGCCGGGACAGGGGGCTCAGTGAGACCCAGTACTTC. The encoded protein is CASSPSRDRGLSETQYF.

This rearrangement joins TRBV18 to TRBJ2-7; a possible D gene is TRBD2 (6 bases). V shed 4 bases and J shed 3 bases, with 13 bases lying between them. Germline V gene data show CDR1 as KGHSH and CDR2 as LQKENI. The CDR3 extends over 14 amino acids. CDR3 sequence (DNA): TGTGCCAGCTCACAGTCGTCGGGACTCTACGAGCAGTACTTC. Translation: CASSQSSGLYEQYF.

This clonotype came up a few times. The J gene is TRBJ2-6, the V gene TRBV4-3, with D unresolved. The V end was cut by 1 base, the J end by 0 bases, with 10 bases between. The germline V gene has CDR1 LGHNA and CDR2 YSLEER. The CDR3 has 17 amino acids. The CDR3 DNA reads TGCGCCAGCAGCCAAGTTCGGGCTACCTCTGGGGCCAACGTCCTGACTTTC. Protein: CASSQVRATSGANVLTF.

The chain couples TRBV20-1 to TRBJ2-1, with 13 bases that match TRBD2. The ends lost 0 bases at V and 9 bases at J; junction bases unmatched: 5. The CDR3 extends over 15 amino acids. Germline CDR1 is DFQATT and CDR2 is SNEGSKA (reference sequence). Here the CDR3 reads CSARDWTSGSLEQFF. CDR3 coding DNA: TGCAGTGCTAGAGATTGGACTAGCGGGAGTCTTGAGCAGTTCTTC.

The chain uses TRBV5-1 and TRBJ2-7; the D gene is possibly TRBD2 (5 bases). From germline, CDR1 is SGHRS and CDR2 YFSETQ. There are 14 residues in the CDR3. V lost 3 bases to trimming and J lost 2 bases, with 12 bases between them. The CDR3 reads CASSSSRATYEQYF. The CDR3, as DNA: TGCGCCAGCAGCTCGTCGAGGGCGACCTACGAGCAGTACTTC. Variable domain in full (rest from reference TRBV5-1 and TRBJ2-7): KAGVTQTPRYLIKTRGQQVTLSCSPISGHRSVSWYQQTPGQGLQFLFEYFSETQRNKGNFPGRFSGRQFSNSRSEMNVSTLELGDSALYLCASSSSRATYEQYFGPGTRLTVT.

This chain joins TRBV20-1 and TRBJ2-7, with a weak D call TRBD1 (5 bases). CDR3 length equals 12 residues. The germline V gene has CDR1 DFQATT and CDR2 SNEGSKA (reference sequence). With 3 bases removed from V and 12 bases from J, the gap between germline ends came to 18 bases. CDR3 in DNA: TGCAGTGCTAGCTTCTGGCAGACAGAACTGTACTTC. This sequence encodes CSASFWQTELYF.

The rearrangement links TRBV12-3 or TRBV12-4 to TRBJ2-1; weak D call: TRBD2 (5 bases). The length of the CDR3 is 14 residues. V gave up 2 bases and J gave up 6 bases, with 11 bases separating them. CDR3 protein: CASSLIRRVNEQFF. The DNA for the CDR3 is TGTGCCAGCAGTTTAATTAGGCGGGTCAATGAGCAGTTCTTC.

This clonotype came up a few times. Written as DNA, the CDR3 is TGTGCCAGCAGTTTAAGCCGCGCCTCCCCCTACGAGCAGTACTTC. It specifies CASSLSRASPYEQYF. The rearrangement links TRBV27 to TRBJ2-7; D remains unclear. This CDR3 has 15 amino acids. In germline, CDR1 is MNHEY, CDR2 SMNVEV (reference sequence). V lost 2 bases and J lost 2, with 13 bases in between.

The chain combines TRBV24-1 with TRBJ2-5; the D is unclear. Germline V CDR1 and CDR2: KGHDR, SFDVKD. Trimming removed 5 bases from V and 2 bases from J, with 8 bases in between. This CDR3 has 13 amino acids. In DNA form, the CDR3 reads TGTGCCACCAGTGGTGACCTACAAGAGACCCAGTACTTC. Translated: CATSGDLQETQYF.

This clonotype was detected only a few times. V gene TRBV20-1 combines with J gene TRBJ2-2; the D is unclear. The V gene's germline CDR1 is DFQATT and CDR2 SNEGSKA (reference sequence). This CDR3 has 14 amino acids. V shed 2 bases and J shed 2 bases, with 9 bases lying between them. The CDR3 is CSARSDTNTGELFF. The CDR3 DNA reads TGCAGTGCTAGATCCGACACCAACACCGGGGAGCTGTTTTTT.

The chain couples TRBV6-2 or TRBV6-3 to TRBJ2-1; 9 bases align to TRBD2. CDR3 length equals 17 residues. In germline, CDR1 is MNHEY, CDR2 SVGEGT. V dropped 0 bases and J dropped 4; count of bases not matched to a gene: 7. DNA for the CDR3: TGTGCCAGCAGTTACTCCCTTCGACTAGCGGCGTACAATGAGCAGTTCTTC. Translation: CASSYSLRLAAYNEQFF.

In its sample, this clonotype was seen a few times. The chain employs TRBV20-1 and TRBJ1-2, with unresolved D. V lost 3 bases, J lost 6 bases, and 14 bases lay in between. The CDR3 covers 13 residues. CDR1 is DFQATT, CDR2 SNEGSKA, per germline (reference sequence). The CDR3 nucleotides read TGCAGTGCTAGTCCCAGCGCGAGCCATGGCTACACCTTC. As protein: CSASPSASHGYTF.

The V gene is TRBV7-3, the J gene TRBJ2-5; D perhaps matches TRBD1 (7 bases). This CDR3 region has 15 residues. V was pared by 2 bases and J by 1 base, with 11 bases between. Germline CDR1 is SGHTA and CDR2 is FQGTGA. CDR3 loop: CASSLGGGRQETQYF. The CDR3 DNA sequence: TGTGCCAGCAGCTTAGGAGGGGGCCGCCAAGAGACCCAGTACTTC.

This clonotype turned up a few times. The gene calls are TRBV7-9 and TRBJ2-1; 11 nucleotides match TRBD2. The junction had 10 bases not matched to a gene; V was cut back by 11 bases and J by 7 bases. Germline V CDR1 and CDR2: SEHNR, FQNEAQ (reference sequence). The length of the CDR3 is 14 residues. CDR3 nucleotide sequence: TGTGCCGGACAAACTAGCGGGAGTGCAAATGAGCAGTTCTTC. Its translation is CAGQTSGSANEQFF.

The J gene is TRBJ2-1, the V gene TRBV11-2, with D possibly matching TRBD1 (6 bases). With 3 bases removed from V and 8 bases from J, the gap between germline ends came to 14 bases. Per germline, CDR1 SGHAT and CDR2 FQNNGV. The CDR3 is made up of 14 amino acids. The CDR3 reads CASSFTSGGYEQFF. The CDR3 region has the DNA TGTGCCAGCAGCTTCACGAGTGGGGGCTATGAGCAGTTCTTC.

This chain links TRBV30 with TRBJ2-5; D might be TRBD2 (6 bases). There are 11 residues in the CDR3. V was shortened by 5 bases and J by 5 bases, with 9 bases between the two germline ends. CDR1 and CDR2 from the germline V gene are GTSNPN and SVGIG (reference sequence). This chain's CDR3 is CAWGRRETQYF. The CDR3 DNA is TGTGCCTGGGGGAGGCGGGAGACCCAGTACTTC.

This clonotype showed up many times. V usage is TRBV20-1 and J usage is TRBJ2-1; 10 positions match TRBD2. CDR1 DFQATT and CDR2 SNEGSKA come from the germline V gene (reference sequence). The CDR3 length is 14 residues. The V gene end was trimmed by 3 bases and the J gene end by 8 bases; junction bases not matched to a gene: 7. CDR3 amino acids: CSARASGRLHEQFF. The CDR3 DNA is TGCAGTGCTAGGGCTAGCGGGAGACTCCATGAGCAGTTCTTC.

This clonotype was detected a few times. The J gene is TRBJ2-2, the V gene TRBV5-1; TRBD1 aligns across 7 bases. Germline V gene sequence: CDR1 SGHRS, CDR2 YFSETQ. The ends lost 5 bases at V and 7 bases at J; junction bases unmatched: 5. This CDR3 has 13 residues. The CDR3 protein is CASSGQEDGELFF. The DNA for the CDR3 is TGCGCCAGCAGTGGACAGGAAGACGGGGAGCTGTTTTTT.

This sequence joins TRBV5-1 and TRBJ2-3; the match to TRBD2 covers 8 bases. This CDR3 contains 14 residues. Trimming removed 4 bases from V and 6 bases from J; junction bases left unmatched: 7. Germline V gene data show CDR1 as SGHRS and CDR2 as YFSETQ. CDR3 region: CASSQGTRSDTQYF. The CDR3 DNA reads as TGCGCCAGCAGCCAAGGGACTAGATCCGATACGCAGTATTTT.

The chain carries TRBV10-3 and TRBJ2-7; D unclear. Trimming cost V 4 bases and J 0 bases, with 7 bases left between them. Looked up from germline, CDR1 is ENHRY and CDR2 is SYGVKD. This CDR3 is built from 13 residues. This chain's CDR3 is CAISGVSSYEQYF. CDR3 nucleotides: TGTGCCATCAGTGGCGTAAGCTCCTACGAGCAGTACTTC.

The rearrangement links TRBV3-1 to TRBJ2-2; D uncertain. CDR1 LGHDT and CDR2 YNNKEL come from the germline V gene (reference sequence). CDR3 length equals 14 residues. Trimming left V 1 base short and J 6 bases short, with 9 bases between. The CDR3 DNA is TGTGCCAGCAGCCAAGTGCTTGGTTCCGGGGAGCTGTTTTTT. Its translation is CASSQVLGSGELFF.

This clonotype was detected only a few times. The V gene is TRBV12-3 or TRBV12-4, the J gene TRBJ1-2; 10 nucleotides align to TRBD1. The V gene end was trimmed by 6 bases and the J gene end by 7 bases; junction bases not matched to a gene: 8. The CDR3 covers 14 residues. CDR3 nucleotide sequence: TGTGCCAGCAGCCTTGGACAGGGGGTGAGTGGCTACACCTTC. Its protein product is CASSLGQGVSGYTF.

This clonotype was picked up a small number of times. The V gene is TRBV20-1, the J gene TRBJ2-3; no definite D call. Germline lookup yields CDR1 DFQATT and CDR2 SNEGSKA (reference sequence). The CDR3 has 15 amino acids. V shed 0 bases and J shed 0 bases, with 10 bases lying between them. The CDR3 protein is CSARDPGSSTDTQYF. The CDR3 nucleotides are TGCAGTGCTAGAGACCCAGGCTCTAGCACAGATACGCAGTATTTT.

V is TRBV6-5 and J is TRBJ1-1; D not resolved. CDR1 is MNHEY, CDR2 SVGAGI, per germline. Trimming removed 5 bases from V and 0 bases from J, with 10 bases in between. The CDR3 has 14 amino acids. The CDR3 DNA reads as TGTGCCAGCAGTCTACAGAGCATGAACACTGAAGCTTTCTTT. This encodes CASSLQSMNTEAFF.

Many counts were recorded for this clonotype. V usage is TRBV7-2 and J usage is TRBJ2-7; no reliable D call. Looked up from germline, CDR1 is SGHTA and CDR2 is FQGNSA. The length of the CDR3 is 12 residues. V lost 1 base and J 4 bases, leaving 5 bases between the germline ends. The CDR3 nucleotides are TGTGCCAGCAGCTTAGTGAAGTACGAGCAGTACTTC. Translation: CASSLVKYEQYF.

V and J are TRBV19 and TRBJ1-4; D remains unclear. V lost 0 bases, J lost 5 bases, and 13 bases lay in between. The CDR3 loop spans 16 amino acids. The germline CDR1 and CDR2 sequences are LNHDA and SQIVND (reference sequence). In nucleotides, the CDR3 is TGTGCCAGTAGTATAGATCCCCGGACTGAAAATGAAAAACTGTTTTTT. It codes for CASSIDPRTENEKLFF.

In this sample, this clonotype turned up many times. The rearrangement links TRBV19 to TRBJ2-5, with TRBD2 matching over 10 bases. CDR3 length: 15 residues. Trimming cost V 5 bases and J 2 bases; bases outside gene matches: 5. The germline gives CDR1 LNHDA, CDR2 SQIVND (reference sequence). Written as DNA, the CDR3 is TGTGCCAGTAGTCAACAGACTAGCGGGCAAGAGACCCAGTACTTC. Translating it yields CASSQQTSGQETQYF.

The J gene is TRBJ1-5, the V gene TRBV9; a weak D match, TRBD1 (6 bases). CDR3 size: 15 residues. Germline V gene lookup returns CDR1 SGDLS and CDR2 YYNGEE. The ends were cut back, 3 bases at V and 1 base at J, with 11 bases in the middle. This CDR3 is CASSEGGFSNQPQHF. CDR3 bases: TGTGCCAGCAGCGAGGGGGGTTTCAGCAATCAGCCCCAGCATTTT.